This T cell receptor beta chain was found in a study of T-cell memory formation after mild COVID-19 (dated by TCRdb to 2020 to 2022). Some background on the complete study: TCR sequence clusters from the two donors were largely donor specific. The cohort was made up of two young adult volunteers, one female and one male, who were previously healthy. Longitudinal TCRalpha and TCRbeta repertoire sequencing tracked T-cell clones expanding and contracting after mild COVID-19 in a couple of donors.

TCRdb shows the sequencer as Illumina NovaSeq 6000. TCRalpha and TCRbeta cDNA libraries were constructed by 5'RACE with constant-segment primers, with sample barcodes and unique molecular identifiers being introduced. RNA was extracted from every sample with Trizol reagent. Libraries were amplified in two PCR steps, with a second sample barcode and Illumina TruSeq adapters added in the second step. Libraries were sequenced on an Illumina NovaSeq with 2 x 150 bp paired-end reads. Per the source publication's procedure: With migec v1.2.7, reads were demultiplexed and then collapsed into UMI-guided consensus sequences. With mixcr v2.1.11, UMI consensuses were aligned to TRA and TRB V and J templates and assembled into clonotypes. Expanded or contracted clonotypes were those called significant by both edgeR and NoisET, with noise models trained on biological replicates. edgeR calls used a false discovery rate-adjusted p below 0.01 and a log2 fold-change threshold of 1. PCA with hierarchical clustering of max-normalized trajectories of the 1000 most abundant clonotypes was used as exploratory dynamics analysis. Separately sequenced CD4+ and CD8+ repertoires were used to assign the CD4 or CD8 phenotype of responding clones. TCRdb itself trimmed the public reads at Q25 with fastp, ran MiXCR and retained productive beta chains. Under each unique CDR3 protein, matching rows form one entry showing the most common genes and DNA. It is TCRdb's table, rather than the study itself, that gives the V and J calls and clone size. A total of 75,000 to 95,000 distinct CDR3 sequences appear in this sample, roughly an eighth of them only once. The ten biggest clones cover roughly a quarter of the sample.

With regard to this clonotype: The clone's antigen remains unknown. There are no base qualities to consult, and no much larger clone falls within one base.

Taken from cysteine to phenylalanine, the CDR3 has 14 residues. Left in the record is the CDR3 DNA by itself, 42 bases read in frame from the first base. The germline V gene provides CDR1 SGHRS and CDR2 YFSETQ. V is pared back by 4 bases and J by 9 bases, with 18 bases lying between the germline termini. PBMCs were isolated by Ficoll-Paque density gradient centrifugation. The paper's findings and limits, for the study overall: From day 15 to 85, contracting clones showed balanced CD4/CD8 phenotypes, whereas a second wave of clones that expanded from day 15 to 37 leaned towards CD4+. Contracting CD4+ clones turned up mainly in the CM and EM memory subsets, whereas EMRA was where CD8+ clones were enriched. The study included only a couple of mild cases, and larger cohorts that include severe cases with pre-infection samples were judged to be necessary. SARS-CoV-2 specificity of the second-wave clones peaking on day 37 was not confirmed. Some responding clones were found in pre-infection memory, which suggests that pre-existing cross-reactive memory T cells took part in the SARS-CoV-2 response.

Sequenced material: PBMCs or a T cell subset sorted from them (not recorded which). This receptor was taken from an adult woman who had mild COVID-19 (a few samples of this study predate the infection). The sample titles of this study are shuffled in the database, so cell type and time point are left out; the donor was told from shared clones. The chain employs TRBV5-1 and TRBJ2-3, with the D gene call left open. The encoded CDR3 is CASSPPGRYTTQYF. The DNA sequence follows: TGCGCCAGCAGCCCCCCGGGCCGATATACCACGCAGTATTTT.